The 4 T cell receptor beta chains below were found in one sample sequenced in a study of OX40 agonist ivuxolimab in advanced cancers. The repertoire was sequenced with immunoSEQ multiplex PCR; TCRdb's copy has only in-frame clones and lacks some. The table has about 80,000 clones, around four fifths seen once. Specimen: CD4+ or CD8+ T cells sorted from blood, collected in a trial of the OX40 agonist ivuxolimab. These receptors originate from an adult with an advanced solid tumor such as melanoma, head and neck, liver or kidney cancer.

For the CDR3, the DNA is TGTGCCAGCGCAGGACAGGCGAACACTGAAGCTTTCTTT. Protein sequence: CASAGQANTEAFF. The chain combines TRBV18 with TRBJ1-1, with TRBD1 matching over 7 bases. This CDR3 region has 13 residues. In germline, CDR1 is KGHSH, CDR2 LQKENI. The junction had 4 bases not matched to a gene; V was cut back by 8 bases and J by 1 base.

This sequence joins TRBV2 and TRBJ2-4, with D possibly matching TRBD2 (5 bases). The V gene lost 6 bases and the J gene lost 0 bases, with 15 bases spanning the gap. Germline V CDR1 and CDR2: SNHLY, FYNNEI. The CDR3 length is 16 residues. CDR3 amino acids: CASRRVERVAKNIQYF. In DNA, the CDR3 is TGTGCCAGCAGACGCGTCGAGAGGGTAGCCAAAAACATTCAGTACTTC.

The V and J genes are TRBV7-9 and TRBJ2-7; tentatively, D is TRBD2 (5 bases). Per the germline V gene, CDR1 is SEHNR and CDR2 is FQNEAQ (reference sequence). The CDR3 contains 16 residues. Trimming pared 5 bases from V and 4 bases from J, leaving 21 bases between. The CDR3 nucleotides read TGTGCCAGCAGCCCAATAGCACTACAGAGGAGGTACGAGCAGTACTTC. Its protein product is CASSPIALQRRYEQYF. Drawing the rest from reference TRBV7-9 and TRBJ2-7, the complete variable domain is DTGVSQNPRHKITKRGQNVTFRCDPISEHNRLYWYRQTLGQGPEFLTYFQNEAQLEKSRLLSDRFSAERPKGSFSTLEIQRTEQGDSAMYLCASSPIALQRRYEQYFGPGTRLTVT.

V gene TRBV10-3 combines with J gene TRBJ2-2; 8 nucleotides match TRBD1. Germline-derived CDR1 and CDR2 are ENHRY and SYGVKD. The CDR3 has 15 residues. Trimming removed 4 bases from V and 0 bases from J; junction bases left unmatched: 1. The chain's CDR3 is CAISGQGSNTGELFF. The CDR3 DNA reads as TGTGCCATCAGTGGACAGGGGTCGAACACCGGGGAGCTGTTTTTT.